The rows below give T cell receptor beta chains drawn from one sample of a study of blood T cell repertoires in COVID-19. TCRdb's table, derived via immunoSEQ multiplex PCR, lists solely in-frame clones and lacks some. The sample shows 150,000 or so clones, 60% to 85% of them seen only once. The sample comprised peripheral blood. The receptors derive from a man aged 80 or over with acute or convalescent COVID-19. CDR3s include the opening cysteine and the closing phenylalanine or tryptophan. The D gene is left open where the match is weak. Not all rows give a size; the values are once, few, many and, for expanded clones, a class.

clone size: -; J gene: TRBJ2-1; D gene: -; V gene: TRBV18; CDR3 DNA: TGTGCCAGCTCACCAGTGGAGGGCTCAGGTGAGCAGTTCTTC; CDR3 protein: CASSPVEGSGEQFF
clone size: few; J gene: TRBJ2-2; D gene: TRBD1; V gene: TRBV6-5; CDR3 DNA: TGTGCCAGCACCCTGGACAGGGGGCATACCGGGGAGCTGTTTTTT; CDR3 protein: CASTLDRGHTGELFF
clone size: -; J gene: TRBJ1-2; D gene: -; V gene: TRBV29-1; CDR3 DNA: TGCAGCGTTCAAATCGGGACTGCTGCCTATGGCTACACCTTC; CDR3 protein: CSVQIGTAAYGYTF
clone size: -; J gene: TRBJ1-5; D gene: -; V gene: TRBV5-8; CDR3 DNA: TGTGCCAGCAGGGGGGGGGAGTATAGCAATCAGCCCCAGCATTTT; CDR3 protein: CASRGGEYSNQPQHF
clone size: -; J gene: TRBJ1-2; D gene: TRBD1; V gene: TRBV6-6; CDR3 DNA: TGTGCCAGCACCCAACAACCGGGACAGGGGCACTATGGCTACACCTTC; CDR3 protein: CASTQQPGQGHYGYTF
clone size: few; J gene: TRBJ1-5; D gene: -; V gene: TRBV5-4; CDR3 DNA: TGTGCCAGCAGCTTGCGGGGGGGCGATCAGCCCCAGCATTTT; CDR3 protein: CASSLRGGDQPQHF
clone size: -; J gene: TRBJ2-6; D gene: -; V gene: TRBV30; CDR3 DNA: TGTGCCTGGAACAACAGGGCCAACGGGGCCAACGTCCTGACTTTC; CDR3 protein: CAWNNRANGANVLTF
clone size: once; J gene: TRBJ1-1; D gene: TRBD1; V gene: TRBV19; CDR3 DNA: TGTGCCAGTAGGGAAACAGGGGGAAACACTGAAGCTTTCTTT; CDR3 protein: CASRETGGNTEAFF
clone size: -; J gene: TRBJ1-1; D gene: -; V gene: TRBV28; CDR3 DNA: TGTGCCAGCAGTCCCCTCCGCGTGGGCGGGACTGAAGCTTTCTTT; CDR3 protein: CASSPLRVGGTEAFF
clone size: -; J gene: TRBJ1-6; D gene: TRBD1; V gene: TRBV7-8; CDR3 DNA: TGTGCCAGCAGCCCCTTCGGACAGGCTTATAATTCACCCCTCCACTTT; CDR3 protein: CASSPFGQAYNSPLHF
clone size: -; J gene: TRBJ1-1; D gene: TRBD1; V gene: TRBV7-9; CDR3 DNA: TGTGCCAGCAGCTCCTGGACAGGGGGCCGGGACACTGAAGCTTTCTTT; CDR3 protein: CASSSWTGGRDTEAFF
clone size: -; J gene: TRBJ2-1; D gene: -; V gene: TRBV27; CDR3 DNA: TGTGCCAGCTCCTATAGCCATGAGCAGTTCTTC; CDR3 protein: CASSYSHEQFF
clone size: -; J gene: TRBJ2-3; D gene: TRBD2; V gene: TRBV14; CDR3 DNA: TGTGCCAGCAGCCAAGATCTGAGGCCGGGGGGGCGTGATACGCAGTATTTT; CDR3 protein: CASSQDLRPGGRDTQYF
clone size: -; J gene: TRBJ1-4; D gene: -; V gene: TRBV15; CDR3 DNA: TGTGCCACCAGCCGCCGCGATGAAAAACTGTTTTTT; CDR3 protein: CATSRRDEKLFF
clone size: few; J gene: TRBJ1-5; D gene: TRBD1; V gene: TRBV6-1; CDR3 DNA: TGTGCCAGCAGTGGAATACAGGGGGCACGAAATCAGCCCCAGCATTTT; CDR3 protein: CASSGIQGARNQPQHF
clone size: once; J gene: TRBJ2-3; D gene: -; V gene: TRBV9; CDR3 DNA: TGTGCCAGCATGGCTGACAACACAGATACGCAGTATTTT; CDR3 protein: CASMADNTDTQYF
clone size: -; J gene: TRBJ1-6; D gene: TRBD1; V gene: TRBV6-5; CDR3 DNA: TGTGCCAGCAGTAGACAGGGACATAATTCACCCCTCCACTTT; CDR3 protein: CASSRQGHNSPLHF
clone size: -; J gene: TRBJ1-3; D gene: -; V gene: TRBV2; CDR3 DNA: TGTGCCAGCAGTGTCGGACAGCTGAGCTCTGGAAACACCATATATTTT; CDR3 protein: CASSVGQLSSGNTIYF
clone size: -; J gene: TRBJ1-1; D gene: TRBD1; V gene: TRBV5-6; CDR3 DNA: TGTGCCAGCAGCTTGGACAGGGGGGTGAACACTGAAGCTTTCTTT; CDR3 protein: CASSLDRGVNTEAFF
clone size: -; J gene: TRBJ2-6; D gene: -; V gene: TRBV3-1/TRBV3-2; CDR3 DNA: TGTGCCAGCAGCCAAGGAGCAGGGAGGGCCAACGTCCTGACTTTC; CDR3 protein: CASSQGAGRANVLTF
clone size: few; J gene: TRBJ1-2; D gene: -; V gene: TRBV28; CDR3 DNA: TGTGCCAGCACCAATGCGGGGGTAAACTATGGCTACACCTTC; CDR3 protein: CASTNAGVNYGYTF
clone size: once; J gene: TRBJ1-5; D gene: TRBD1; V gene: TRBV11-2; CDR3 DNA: TGTGCCAGCAGCCCCGGACAGGGAGGTCAGCCCCAGCATTTT; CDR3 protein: CASSPGQGGQPQHF
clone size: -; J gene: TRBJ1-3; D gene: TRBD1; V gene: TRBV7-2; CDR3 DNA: TGTGCCAGCATCTTGGACAGGGCTGGAAACACCATATATTTT; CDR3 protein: CASILDRAGNTIYF
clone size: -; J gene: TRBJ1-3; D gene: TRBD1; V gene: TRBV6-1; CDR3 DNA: TGTGCCAGCAGCGGGGGACAGAATGGAAACACCATATATTTT; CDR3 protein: CASSGGQNGNTIYF
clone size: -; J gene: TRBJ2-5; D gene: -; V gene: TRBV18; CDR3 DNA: TGTGCCAGCTCCCCAGGTGTCGAGGAGACCCAGTACTTC; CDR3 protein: CASSPGVEETQYF
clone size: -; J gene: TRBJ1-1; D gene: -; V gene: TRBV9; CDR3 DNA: TGTGCCAGCAGCGTAGGAGGGCCGAACACTGAAGCTTTCTTT; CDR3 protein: CASSVGGPNTEAFF
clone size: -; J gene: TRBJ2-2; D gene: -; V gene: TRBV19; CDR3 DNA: TGTGCCAGTAGAGGACTCTCGGGCACCGGGGAGCTGTTTTTT; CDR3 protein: CASRGLSGTGELFF
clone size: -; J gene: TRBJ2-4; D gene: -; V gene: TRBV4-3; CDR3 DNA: TGCGCCAGCAGCCAAGAGAGACAGGACCTGCGAGGTGGCATTCAGTACTTC; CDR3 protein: CASSQERQDLRGGIQYF
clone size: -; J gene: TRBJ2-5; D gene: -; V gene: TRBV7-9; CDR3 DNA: TGTGCCAGCAGCTGGCTAGGAGAGGAGACCCAGTACTTC; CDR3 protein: CASSWLGEETQYF